These 9 T cell receptor beta chains came from one sample sequenced in a study of blood T cell repertoires in COVID-19. Clones were sequenced by immunoSEQ multiplex PCR, and TCRdb holds only the in-frame ones, with some missing. Of 160,000 or so clones in the sample, 82% are singletons; the top ten hold almost 8.5%. The sequenced sample consisted of peripheral blood. The source is an older woman with acute or convalescent COVID-19.

The table lists this clone with a count of one. The chain links TRBV6-5 to TRBJ2-1; 10 bases are shared with TRBD2. This CDR3 spans 13 amino acids. The V segment lost 10 bases and the J segment 9 bases; nucleotides outside the gene matches: 9. Germline-derived CDR1 and CDR2 are MNHEY and SVGAGI. CDR3 nucleotides: TGTGCCACGAGTCTAGCGGGAGTGGGTGAGCAGTTCTTC. This codes for CATSLAGVGEQFF.

V is TRBV3-1 (or the pseudogene TRBV3-2) and J is TRBJ2-3, with TRBD2 as a possible D gene (6 bases). Per the germline V gene, CDR1 is LGHDT and CDR2 is YNNKEL (reference sequence). The CDR3 is made up of 15 amino acids. Between the trimmed V and J ends, which lost 7 bases and 2 bases, there was a span of 16 bases. The CDR3 loop is CASTPDYPYTDTQYF. The CDR3 DNA reads as TGTGCCAGCACCCCGGACTACCCTTACACAGATACGCAGTATTTT.

The V call is TRBV9, the J call TRBJ2-2, with a tentative D call TRBD1 (5 bases). Per the germline V gene, CDR1 is SGDLS and CDR2 is YYNGEE. Deletions cut 0 bases from V and 7 bases from J, with 10 bases between. The CDR3 covers 14 residues. The DNA of the CDR3 is TGTGCCAGCAGCGTAGTGTCGCAGGGCGGGGAGCTGTTTTTT. Its protein product is CASSVVSQGGELFF.

The V call is TRBV3-1 (or the pseudogene TRBV3-2), the J call TRBJ2-1; D is ambiguous. Germline CDR1 LGHDT, CDR2 YNNKEL (reference sequence). The CDR3 has 13 residues. Trimming removed 1 base from V and 4 bases from J, with 5 bases in between. The CDR3 sequence is CASSQVLYNEQFF. Written as DNA, the CDR3 is TGTGCCAGCAGCCAAGTTCTTTACAATGAGCAGTTCTTC.

V usage is TRBV27 and J usage is TRBJ2-1; possibly TRBD1 for D (6 bases). CDR1 and CDR2 (germline): MNHEY, SMNVEV (reference sequence). V was trimmed by 2 bases and J by 1 base, leaving 12 bases between them. This CDR3 contains 16 residues. CDR3 nucleotides: TGTGCCAGCAGTTTAAGTTGGGGGCAGTCCTACAATGAGCAGTTCTTC. Translating gives CASSLSWGQSYNEQFF.

The rearrangement uses TRBV7-2 and TRBJ1-1, with a tentative D call TRBD1 (6 bases). Germline V CDR1 and CDR2: SGHTA, FQGNSA. This CDR3 spans 15 amino acids. Trimming stripped 6 bases from V and 2 bases from J, with 16 bases between. The CDR3 DNA reads as TGTGCCAGCAGTCAGGGGCGGTTGGAAAACACTGAAGCTTTCTTT. This translates into CASSQGRLENTEAFF.

This sequence joins TRBV4-1 and TRBJ2-2, with TRBD2 as a possible D gene (6 bases). V dropped 4 bases and J dropped 5 bases, with 20 bases sitting between them. Germline CDR1 is MGHRA and CDR2 is YSYEKL. This CDR3 is 17 amino acids long. Here the CDR3 reads CASSRLDMGFRTGELFF. The CDR3 coding sequence is TGCGCCAGCAGCCGACTAGATATGGGATTCAGAACCGGGGAGCTGTTTTTT.

The rearrangement uses TRBV19 and TRBJ1-1, with D unclear. The length of the CDR3 is 15 residues. Germline V CDR1 and CDR2: LNHDA, SQIVND (reference sequence). V lost 3 bases to trimming and J lost 4 bases, with 15 bases between them. The CDR3 protein is CASSILSTGGTEAFF. The CDR3 nucleotides are TGTGCCAGTAGTATTTTGTCGACTGGTGGCACTGAAGCTTTCTTT.

The J gene is TRBJ1-5, the V gene TRBV19; 8 nucleotides line up with TRBD1. Trimming took 3 bases from V and 2 from J; bases not matched to a gene: 3. The CDR3 sequence is 15 residues long. Per germline, CDR1 LNHDA and CDR2 SQIVND (reference sequence). The CDR3 loop is CASSIQGAGNQPQHF. The DNA of the CDR3 is TGTGCCAGTAGTATTCAGGGGGCGGGCAATCAGCCCCAGCATTTT.